Following are 18 T cell receptor beta chains from one sample sequenced in a study of Graves' ophthalmopathy and Graves' hyperthyroidism. The sequenced template was RNA, covering the TCR beta CDR3 region. The library came from an HTBI-primed first-round RT-PCR and a second-round multiplex PCR. MiXCR, run by TCRdb on the multiplex PCR reads, gives a single entry per CDR3 protein. In the table there are approximately 150,000 distinct CDR3 sequences, 35% to 45% of which are singletons. The sequenced material came from peripheral blood. These receptors were taken from a man aged 25-45 years with Graves' ophthalmopathy.

This clonotype occurred many times. The V and J genes are TRBV6-2 or TRBV6-3 and TRBJ1-5, with no clear D. V gave up 4 bases and J gave up 7 bases, with 11 bases separating them. The CDR3 has 13 amino acids. CDR1 and CDR2 from the germline V gene are MNHEY and SVGEGT. The CDR3 reads CASSWADFQPQHF. CDR3 bases: TGTGCCAGCAGTTGGGCTGACTTCCAGCCCCAGCATTTT.

This clonotype showed up many times. The J gene is TRBJ2-7, the V gene TRBV28; D gene ambiguous. This CDR3 is 14 amino acids long. V lost 2 bases, J lost 3 bases, and 11 bases lay in between. Germline V CDR1 and CDR2: MDHEN, SYDVKM. The CDR3 coding sequence is TGTGCCAGCAGTTTAGGTGGGGATGACTACGAGCAGTACTTC. Translation: CASSLGGDDYEQYF.

This clonotype was seen repeatedly, ten times or more. The chain carries TRBV6-2 or TRBV6-3 and TRBJ2-7, with TRBD2 identical over 13 bases. The CDR3 runs to 16 residues. Germline V gene data show CDR1 as MNHEY and CDR2 as SVGEGT. V lost 2 bases to trimming and J lost 2 bases; unmatched junction nucleotides: 3. CDR3 sequence (DNA): TGTGCCAGCAGTTACCGAGGGACTAGCGGGGCCTACGAGCAGTACTTC. It encodes CASSYRGTSGAYEQYF.

CDR3 loop: CASREAGVVNTEAFF. CDR3 sequence (DNA): TGCGCCAGCAGGGAGGCGGGTGTCGTGAACACTGAAGCTTTCTTT. The J gene is TRBJ1-1, the V gene TRBV5-1, with unresolved D. There are 15 residues in the CDR3. V was pared by 5 bases and J by 0 bases, with 14 bases between. Germline lookup yields CDR1 SGHRS and CDR2 YFSETQ.

The genes are TRBV6-2 or TRBV6-3 and TRBJ2-7; 11 nucleotides agree with TRBD2. The ends lost 6 bases at V and 0 bases at J; junction bases unmatched: 19. There are 20 residues in the CDR3. Germline V gives CDR1 MNHEY, CDR2 SVGEGT. The CDR3 spells CASRHTRPWTSGRSSYEQYF. In nucleotides, the CDR3 is TGTGCCAGCAGGCACACACGACCGTGGACTAGCGGGCGAAGCTCCTACGAGCAGTACTTC.

Many counts were recorded for this clonotype. This chain uses TRBV27 with TRBJ1-1, with D unresolved. The CDR3 runs 15 residues. The V and J ends lost 6 bases and 0 bases respectively, with 14 bases between them. From germline, CDR1 is MNHEY and CDR2 SMNVEV (reference sequence). The CDR3 loop is CASRSYGELNTEAFF. CDR3 DNA sequence: TGTGCCAGCAGATCTTATGGGGAATTGAACACTGAAGCTTTCTTT.

This clonotype was counted at least ten times. The chain links TRBV28 to TRBJ1-2, with D possibly TRBD1 on 5 matching bases. Trimming shortened V by 2 bases and J by 6 bases, and 13 bases separated the two germline ends. There are 14 residues in the CDR3. Germline V CDR1 and CDR2: MDHEN, SYDVKM. The CDR3 protein is CASSLRSGGDGYTF. The CDR3 coding sequence is TGTGCCAGCAGTTTAAGAAGTGGGGGGGATGGCTACACCTTC.

This clonotype was seen only a few times. The rearrangement uses TRBV28 and TRBJ2-5; no definite D call. Per the germline V gene, CDR1 is MDHEN and CDR2 is SYDVKM. Trimming shortened V by 5 bases and J by 5 bases, and 15 bases separated the two germline ends. The CDR3 consists of 14 residues. The CDR3 sequence is CASSPRWAVETQYF. As DNA, the CDR3 is TGTGCCAGCAGTCCCCGCTGGGCAGTCGAGACCCAGTACTTC.

This clonotype was found many times. At one end the junction does not follow the germline gene, possibly because of a read error. The genes are TRBV18 and TRBJ1-1; TRBD1 might be the D (5 bases). The CDR3 loop spans 13 amino acids. Germline-derived CDR1 and CDR2 are KGHSH and LQKENI. The CDR3 loop reads CASSSGIFAEAFF. The CDR3 DNA reads TGCGCCAGCTCGTCAGGGATTTTCGCTGAAGCTTTCTTT.

In its sample, this clonotype was seen many times. The V call is TRBV6-5, the J call TRBJ2-2, with D possibly matching TRBD2 (6 bases). The CDR3 has 15 residues. Trimming cost V 3 bases and J 1 base, with 9 bases left between them. Germline CDR1 and CDR2: MNHEY and SVGAGI. The CDR3 DNA sequence: TGTGCCAGCAGTTATACGGGGGAGAACACCGGGGAGCTGTTTTTT. Protein sequence: CASSYTGENTGELFF.

This clonotype occurred many times. CDR3: CATSREEGTNTEAFF. The CDR3 DNA reads TGTGCCACCAGCAGAGAGGAGGGTACGAACACTGAAGCTTTCTTT. V and J are TRBV15 and TRBJ1-1; the D is unclear. Deletions cut 0 bases from V and 1 base from J, with 9 bases between. Germline CDR1 is LNHNV and CDR2 is YYDKDF (reference sequence). CDR3 length: 15 residues.

This clonotype was counted only a few times. The chain uses TRBV28 and TRBJ2-5; 8 bases align to TRBD2. With 1 base clipped from V and 1 base from J, the junction kept 5 bases outside the gene matches. The CDR3 is made up of 16 amino acids. Germline V gene lookup returns CDR1 MDHEN and CDR2 SYDVKM. CDR3 residues: CASSLYAAGAQETQYF. The CDR3 DNA reads TGTGCCAGCAGTTTATATGCAGCGGGAGCCCAAGAGACCCAGTACTTC.

This clonotype came up many times. The chain is built from TRBV27 and TRBJ2-4; TRBD1 matches 9 bases. Germline V gene data show CDR1 as MNHEY and CDR2 as SMNVEV (reference sequence). J lost 7 bases, V lost 6 bases, and 4 bases had no gene match. This CDR3 is 13 amino acids long. The DNA for the CDR3 is TGTGCCAGCAGGCCGGGACAGGGTAACATTCAGTACTTC. Its protein product is CASRPGQGNIQYF.

This clonotype was detected ten times or more. J is TRBJ2-7 and V is TRBV4-3, with 11 bases fitting TRBD2. V was pared by 1 base and J by 4 bases, with 3 bases of the junction left unmatched. Germline-derived CDR1 and CDR2 are LGHNA and YSLEER. The CDR3 runs 15 residues. The CDR3: CASSQATSGSYEQYF. CDR3 in DNA: TGCGCCAGCAGCCAAGCTACTAGCGGGAGTTACGAGCAGTACTTC.

The chain couples TRBV30 to TRBJ1-2, with D possibly TRBD1 on 5 matching bases. Germline CDR1 reads GTSNPN; CDR2 reads SVGIG (reference sequence). Trimming took 8 bases from V and 4 from J, leaving 14 bases between them. CDR3 length: 12 amino acids. As DNA, the CDR3 is TGTGCCAGGCAACATGGGGGCTATGGCTACACCTTC. Amino acid sequence: CARQHGGYGYTF. Supplemented by reference TRBV30 and TRBJ1-2, the full variable domain reads SQTIHQWPATLVQPVGSPLSLECTVEGTSNPNLYWYRQAAGRGLQLLFYSVGIGQISSEVPQNLSASRPQDRQFILSSKKLLLSDSGFYLCARQHGGYGYTFGSGTRLTVV.

The V gene is TRBV7-2, the J gene TRBJ2-5, with D possibly being TRBD1 or TRBD2 (5 bases each). Trimming shortened V by 0 bases and J by 8 bases, and 16 bases separated the two germline ends. The CDR3 extends over 15 amino acids. Germline-derived CDR1 and CDR2 are SGHTA and FQGNSA. DNA for the CDR3: TGTGCCAGCAGCTTAGCTTGGGCAGGGAGAGAAACCCAGTACTTC. Amino acid sequence: CASSLAWAGRETQYF.

The V gene is TRBV12-3 or TRBV12-4, the J gene TRBJ1-2, with D tentatively TRBD1 (6 bases). V was cut by 5 bases and J by 8 bases, with 18 bases left in between. This CDR3 is 14 amino acids long. CDR3 in amino acids: CASSPRDNFGGYTF. The CDR3 coding sequence is TGTGCCAGCAGTCCCCGGGACAACTTTGGCGGCTACACCTTC.

This clonotype was detected ten times or more. The chain employs TRBV11-3 and TRBJ1-1; the D is unclear. The CDR3 totals 15 residues. In germline, CDR1 is SGHNT, CDR2 YENEEA. Trimming took off 6 bases at V and 1 base at J, with 15 bases between the two ends. The CDR3, as DNA: TGTGCCAGCAGTTTAAACAGACTCCAGAACACTGAAGCTTTCTTT. Its protein product is CASSLNRLQNTEAFF.